This T cell receptor beta chain was sequenced during a study of blood T cell repertoires in COVID-19. The CDR3 runs to 16 residues. Germline V gene data show CDR1 as LGHNA and CDR2 as YNFKEQ. The V end was cut by 1 base, the J end by 1 base, with 13 bases between. TCRdb keeps only in-frame clones here, not all; method: immunoSEQ multiplex PCR. The sample lists 250,000 to 300,000 clones, about 88% occurring once. The sample was peripheral blood. The receptor's source is a woman in her seventies with COVID-19, enrolled during active disease. V usage is TRBV4-2 and J usage is TRBJ1-2; unclear D gene. The CDR3 region is CASSQVSGELNYGYTF. CDR3 bases: TGTGCCAGCAGCCAAGTATCCGGGGAGCTTAACTATGGCTACACCTTC.